Listed here are 17 T cell receptor beta chains from one sample, sequenced in a study of PD-1 blockade in classical Hodgkin lymphoma. The sample's time point: cycle 4 day 1 (C4D1), after more than five weeks of nivolumab. Relapse after autologous stem cell transplantation occurred in every patient, and brentuximab vedotin exposure varied. Thawed PBMCs underwent magnetic negative selection to yield purified CD4+ T cells. The table came from immunoSEQ multiplex PCR; TCRdb's copy has only in-frame clones and leaves some out. The sample has roughly 35,000 clones; 90% to 95% are singletons. The sequencing used CD4+ T cells from blood, collected before the fourth cycle of nivolumab. Receptor source: a human donor with classical Hodgkin lymphoma.

This clone was counted a single time. The CDR3 loop reads CASSMGQGVNEQYF. CDR3 bases: TGCGCCAGCAGCATGGGACAGGGGGTGAACGAGCAGTACTTC. The chain employs TRBV10-2 and TRBJ2-7; 11 bases fit TRBD1. The CDR3 spans 14 residues. Trimming took 6 bases from V and 5 from J; bases not matched to a gene: 6. Germline V gives CDR1 WSHSY, CDR2 SAAADI.

In this sample, this clone turned up once. The V gene is TRBV27, the J gene TRBJ1-3; 9 nucleotides line up with TRBD1. The germline V gene encodes CDR1 MNHEY and CDR2 SMNVEV (reference sequence). V was pared by 6 bases and J by 3 bases, with 9 bases of the junction left unmatched. CDR3 length: 16 amino acids. The CDR3 DNA follows: TGTGCCAGCAGGGAACAGGGGGCGATCGGTGGAAACACCATATATTTT. It is translated as CASREQGAIGGNTIYF.

J is TRBJ2-5 and V is TRBV5-8; the D gene is possibly TRBD2 (5 bases). Germline lookup yields CDR1 SGHTS and CDR2 YDEGEE. The length of the CDR3 is 14 residues. V was clipped by 4 bases and J by 5 bases, with 15 bases between them. In nucleotides, the CDR3 is TGTGCCAGCAGCCGGACTCTCTACCGGGAGACCCAGTACTTC. Encoded protein: CASSRTLYRETQYF.

The chain couples TRBV27 to TRBJ2-4; D not resolved. Between the trimmed V and J ends, which lost 5 bases and 6 bases, there was a span of 11 bases. The germline V gene encodes CDR1 MNHEY and CDR2 SMNVEV (reference sequence). The CDR3 length is 13 residues. CDR3 nucleotides: TGTGCCAGCAGTCCCGCCCCGCCAAACATTCAGTACTTC. Amino acid sequence: CASSPAPPNIQYF.

The rearrangement uses TRBV19 and TRBJ1-2, with 8 bases that match TRBD1. V lost 3 bases to trimming and J lost 8 bases; unmatched junction nucleotides: 17. The germline gives CDR1 LNHDA, CDR2 SQIVND (reference sequence). CDR3 size: 17 residues. CDR3 protein: CASSIFVGGQGAFGYTF. Written as DNA, the CDR3 is TGTGCCAGTAGTATTTTCGTAGGAGGACAGGGAGCGTTCGGCTACACCTTC.

The chain couples TRBV6-1 to TRBJ2-5; D is possibly TRBD2 (6 bases). The CDR3 covers 13 residues. V lost 4 bases, J lost 5 bases, and 11 bases lay in between. Germline V CDR1 and CDR2: MNHNS, SASEGT. The CDR3 region is CASSVLAMETQYF. The CDR3 DNA reads as TGTGCCAGCAGTGTTCTAGCGATGGAGACCCAGTACTTC.

The chain has TRBV27 and TRBJ2-1, with D unclear. V was trimmed by 6 bases and J by 7 bases, leaving 19 bases between them. Germline V CDR1 and CDR2: MNHEY, SMNVEV (reference sequence). The CDR3 has 15 amino acids. The CDR3 nucleotides are TGTGCCAGCAGACAAACGCTAGACAATGAGAATGAGCAGTTCTTC. Amino acids: CASRQTLDNENEQFF.

The chain is built from TRBV18 and TRBJ1-1, with D uncertain. The CDR3 contains 14 residues. Trimming took off 3 bases at V and 1 base at J, with 9 bases between the two ends. From germline, CDR1 is KGHSH and CDR2 LQKENI. CDR3 amino acids: CASSPAGPNTEAFF. In DNA, the CDR3 is TGTGCCAGCTCACCGGCAGGCCCGAACACTGAAGCTTTCTTT.

The genes are TRBV11-2 and TRBJ2-1, with TRBD2 as a possible D gene (5 bases). Looked up from germline, CDR1 is SGHAT and CDR2 is FQNNGV. V was trimmed by 1 base and J by 10 bases, leaving 8 bases between them. This CDR3 spans 12 amino acids. Here the CDR3 reads CASSLVWREQFF. As DNA, the CDR3 is TGTGCCAGCAGCTTAGTCTGGAGGGAGCAGTTCTTC.

The chain combines TRBV27 with TRBJ1-2; TRBD1 is a possible D gene (6 bases). Germline V gives CDR1 MNHEY, CDR2 SMNVEV (reference sequence). V was shortened by 7 bases and J by 4 bases, with 22 bases between the two germline ends. The CDR3 is 16 amino acids. The CDR3 nucleotides read TGTGCCAGCACCCTAAGGGGGGATGGGACGGGCTATGGCTACACCTTC. Translation: CASTLRGDGTGYGYTF.

The chain has TRBV11-2 and TRBJ2-1; 11 bases map to TRBD2. Trimming cost V 4 bases and J 12 bases; bases outside gene matches: 17. The CDR3 loop spans 17 amino acids. Germline CDR1 reads SGHAT; CDR2 reads FQNNGV. The CDR3 nucleotides read TGTGCCAGCAGCTACAGGGGCGGGACTAGCGGCCTGGTTTGGCAGTTCTTC. Protein sequence: CASSYRGGTSGLVWQFF.

The rearrangement joins TRBV18 to TRBJ2-5, with D perhaps matching TRBD1 (5 bases). The CDR3 length is 15 residues. In germline, CDR1 is KGHSH, CDR2 LQKENI. V dropped 3 bases and J dropped 4 bases, with 15 bases sitting between them. The CDR3: CASSPITGASETQYF. The DNA of the CDR3 is TGTGCCAGCTCACCGATCACAGGCGCTTCAGAGACCCAGTACTTC.

This chain connects TRBV28 to TRBJ2-2; D is tentatively TRBD1 or TRBD2 (5 bases each). V dropped 7 bases and J dropped 6 bases, with 18 bases sitting between them. The CDR3 extends over 15 amino acids. The germline V gene encodes CDR1 MDHEN and CDR2 SYDVKM. The CDR3 sequence is CASMRGTRIAGELFF. CDR3 nucleotides: TGTGCCAGCATGAGGGGAACCAGGATCGCCGGGGAGCTGTTTTTT.

The chain couples TRBV5-1 to TRBJ2-7; 8 bases are a match to TRBD2. This CDR3 is 14 amino acids long. Unmatched junction bases numbered 3, after V lost 2 bases and J lost 2 bases. Germline loops: CDR1 SGHRS, CDR2 YFSETQ. CDR3 nucleotide sequence: TGCGCCAGCAGCTTTCGGGAGGGGGCCTACGAGCAGTACTTC. Translating it yields CASSFREGAYEQYF. The variable domain in full, completed from reference TRBV5-1 and TRBJ2-7, reads KAGVTQTPRYLIKTRGQQVTLSCSPISGHRSVSWYQQTPGQGLQFLFEYFSETQRNKGNFPGRFSGRQFSNSRSEMNVSTLELGDSALYLCASSFREGAYEQYFGPGTRLTVT.

This clone was observed a handful of times. The CDR3: CASSLGQFFMNTEAFF. The CDR3 nucleotides are TGTGCCAGCAGTTTGGGACAGTTCTTCATGAACACTGAAGCTTTCTTT. The chain employs TRBV27 and TRBJ1-1, with 7 bases matching TRBD1. Germline loops: CDR1 MNHEY, CDR2 SMNVEV (reference sequence). The CDR3 length is 16 residues. V was clipped by 3 bases and J by 0 bases; unmatched bases: 7.

The chain couples TRBV13 to TRBJ2-5; 9 bases map to TRBD1. The CDR3 runs to 14 residues. Trimming at V came to 3 bases and at J to 5 bases, leaving 4 bases not matched to a gene. Germline-derived CDR1 and CDR2 are PRHDT and FYEKMQ (reference sequence). The CDR3 DNA reads TGTGCCAGCAGCTTGAACAGGGGGCTCGAGACCCAGTACTTC. It codes for CASSLNRGLETQYF.

This clone has just a few counts. The chain links TRBV30 to TRBJ1-1; the D is unclear. V dropped 6 bases and J dropped 7 bases, with 3 bases sitting between them. The CDR3 extends over 8 amino acids. Germline V gives CDR1 GTSNPN, CDR2 SVGIG (reference sequence). This CDR3 reads CACYEAFF. Here the CDR3 DNA reads TGTGCCTGCTATGAAGCTTTCTTT.